The present T cell receptor beta chain was sequenced within a study of identical twins. Findings of the study overall: When twins shared out-of-frame alpha sequences, those sequences had excess low generation probability. Insertions were reduced in abundant cord blood beta clonotypes but not in memory repertoires. Analyses of zero insertions could be partly confounded by invariant MAIT and iNKT cells.

V was trimmed by 8 bases and J by 9 bases, leaving 19 bases between them. The germline gives CDR1 MNHEY, CDR2 SMNVEV (reference sequence). The CDR3 consists of 13 residues. The table lists this clonotype with many counts. Its matching antigen is unknown. TCRdb ran MiXCR on the 5' RACE reads and lists one entry per CDR3 protein. The sample has 150,000 or so distinct CDR3 sequences, 3% to 4.5% seen once; the top ten hold 8.1%. This sequence joins TRBV27 and TRBJ1-1; D remains ambiguous. The sequenced sample consisted of memory T cells sorted from blood. This TCR derives from a man between 18 and 29 years old in good health. The CDR3 nucleotides read TGTGCCAGCTTTAATTTGGGTGGCCAGAAAGCTTTCTTT. Protein product: CASFNLGGQKAFF.